The present entry profiles one T cell receptor beta chain with its context. Antigen unknown. Clones were read by immunoSEQ multiplex PCR, and TCRdb kept only the in-frame ones, dropping some. This sample has about 120,000 clones, with 85% to 95% found just once. Trimming cost V 5 bases and J 8 bases; bases outside gene matches: 15. CDR1 is MNHEY, CDR2 SMNVEV, per germline (reference sequence). This CDR3 region has 16 residues. This entry belongs to a study of OX40 agonist ivuxolimab in advanced cancers. Study at large: The diagnoses of dose-escalation patients were hepatocellular carcinoma, melanoma, renal cell or head and neck cancer. Among those treated, three patients had partial responses, one with hepatocellular carcinoma and two with cutaneous melanoma.

Study-wide findings and caveats: The study found that CD8+ T cells averaged more expanded clones than CD4+.

This clonotype was obtained from an adult with an advanced solid tumor such as melanoma, head and neck, liver or kidney cancer. The source was CD4+ or CD8+ T cells sorted from blood, collected in a trial of the OX40 agonist ivuxolimab. J is TRBJ1-2 and V is TRBV27, with 9 bases fitting TRBD1. The CDR3 region has the DNA TGTGCCAGCAGTGGGTCTACACACAGGGGGCGCCTGGGCTACACCTTC. Amino acids: CASSGSTHRGRLGYTF.